This T cell receptor (beta chain) is from a study of CD8 T cells in ankylosing spondylitis. The V gene's germline CDR1 is MNHNS and CDR2 SASEGT. Trimming cost V 4 bases and J 5 bases; bases outside gene matches: 8. There are 16 residues in the CDR3. TCRdb passed the 5' RACE reads through MiXCR, listing each CDR3 protein once. The table lists about 160,000 distinct CDR3 sequences, around a tenth of them singletons. The TCR originated in a female donor with ankylosing spondylitis or in good health (not recorded which). The chain joins TRBV6-1 to TRBJ2-1; TRBD2 agrees at 10 bases. Sequencing was done on a sample of blood, either unsorted or a sorted T cell fraction (not recorded which). The CDR3 reads CASSAGLALVHNEQFF. As DNA, the CDR3 is TGTGCCAGCAGTGCGGGACTAGCGTTAGTCCACAATGAGCAGTTCTTC.